One and the same sample provided the 27 T cell receptor beta chains below, sequenced in a study of glioma-infiltrating T cells after dendritic cell vaccination. Time point reported: after dendritic cell vaccination, including at tumor progression/relapse. The repertoire was sequenced with immunoSEQ multiplex PCR; TCRdb's copy has only in-frame clones and lacks some. Of approximately 91,000 clones listed, more than 80% are singletons. This material consisted of blood, taken after dendritic cell vaccination. These receptors all stem from a human donor with glioblastoma.

CDR3 loop: CASSLTGLSNQPQHF. In DNA form, the CDR3 reads TGTGCCAGCAGTTTGACAGGCCTTAGCAATCAGCCCCAGCATTTT. V usage is TRBV28 and J usage is TRBJ1-5; D is perhaps TRBD1 (6 bases). V was trimmed by 3 bases and J by 0 bases, leaving 9 bases between them. Germline V gene lookup returns CDR1 MDHEN and CDR2 SYDVKM. This CDR3 is built from 15 residues.

This clone appeared once. V gene TRBV27 combines with J gene TRBJ2-3; D call uncertain. Between the trimmed V and J ends, which lost 3 bases and 5 bases, there was a span of 9 bases. Germline V gene data show CDR1 as MNHEY and CDR2 as SMNVEV (reference sequence). This CDR3 region has 13 residues. The CDR3 sequence: CASSFRPGDTQYF. The CDR3 DNA reads TGTGCCAGCAGTTTTAGGCCGGGAGATACGCAGTATTTT.

The gene calls are TRBV13 and TRBJ2-2; 8 bases are shared with TRBD2. CDR3 length: 16 amino acids. Unmatched junction bases numbered 9, after V lost 5 bases and J lost 4 bases. Germline CDR1 reads PRHDT; CDR2 reads FYEKMQ (reference sequence). CDR3 residues: CASSPRVAGTTGELFF. The DNA for the CDR3 is TGTGCCAGCAGCCCTCGGGTAGCGGGGACCACCGGGGAGCTGTTTTTT.

This sequence joins TRBV6-6 and TRBJ1-2, with 10 bases aligning to TRBD1. The V gene end was trimmed by 6 bases and the J gene end by 8 bases; junction bases not matched to a gene: 6. The CDR3 length is 13 residues. CDR1 and CDR2 from the germline V gene are MNHNY and SVGAGI (reference sequence). The CDR3 reads CASRTGGASGYTF. As DNA, the CDR3 is TGTGCCAGCAGGACAGGGGGCGCGTCAGGCTACACCTTC.

The chain recombines TRBV2 with TRBJ2-2, with D possibly being TRBD2 (5 bases). V lost 10 bases and J lost 2, with 17 bases in between. Germline values: CDR1 SNHLY, CDR2 FYNNEI. There are 15 residues in the CDR3. The CDR3 is CATKKSAANTGELFF. DNA for the CDR3: TGTGCCACCAAGAAGTCAGCGGCTAACACCGGGGAGCTGTTTTTT.

This clone has a count of ten or more. The rearrangement uses TRBV6-6 and TRBJ1-3; D may be TRBD1 (5 bases). Trimming stripped 5 bases from V and 0 bases from J, with 5 bases between. The CDR3 runs 13 residues. Germline CDR1 is MNHNY and CDR2 is SVGAGI (reference sequence). The chain's CDR3 is CASSDSSGNTIYF. The CDR3 DNA is TGTGCCAGCAGTGACAGCTCTGGAAACACCATATATTTT.

This sequence joins TRBV30 and TRBJ2-1, with 10 nucleotides matching TRBD1. The CDR3 runs 15 residues. The J segment lost 2 bases and the V segment lost 4 bases, leaving 5 bases of the junction unmatched. Germline V gives CDR1 GTSNPN, CDR2 SVGIG (reference sequence). The CDR3 here is CAWTIGQGAYNEQFF. The CDR3 DNA reads TGTGCCTGGACTATCGGACAGGGGGCCTACAATGAGCAGTTCTTC.

The CDR3 spells CASSPYLSGGGMDTEAFF. The CDR3 DNA sequence: TGTGCCAGCTCACCCTACTTGTCAGGGGGCGGGATGGACACTGAAGCTTTCTTT. The chain uses TRBV18 and TRBJ1-1; 8 nucleotides align to TRBD1. Germline trimming cut 3 bases from V and 3 bases from J; bases unmatched to any gene: 15. The CDR3 contains 18 residues. Germline values: CDR1 KGHSH, CDR2 LQKENI.

This chain joins TRBV2 and TRBJ2-7; possible D gene TRBD1, 6 bases. The CDR3 is 16 residues long. Germline V CDR1 and CDR2: SNHLY, FYNNEI. Trimming removed 0 bases at V and 0 bases at J, with 12 bases between. The CDR3 DNA sequence: TGTGCCAGCAGTGAAGCAACACAGGGAAGCTCCTACGAGCAGTACTTC. Translating it yields CASSEATQGSSYEQYF.

The chain combines TRBV5-4 with TRBJ2-6, with a possible D match to TRBD2 (6 bases). Germline CDR1 reads SGHNT; CDR2 reads YYREEE (reference sequence). V lost 3 bases to trimming and J lost 9 bases, with 13 bases between them. This CDR3 has 14 residues. The CDR3 DNA follows: TGTGCCAGCAGCTCTCTCGGGGGAGACAACGTCCTGACTTTC. It translates to CASSSLGGDNVLTF.

The V call is TRBV6-1, the J call TRBJ2-1; 11 bases are shared with TRBD2. V dropped 11 bases and J dropped 7; count of bases not matched to a gene: 10. The CDR3 is 14 residues long. From germline, CDR1 is MNHNS and CDR2 SASEGT. The CDR3 sequence: CAGLTSGRRNEQFF. The CDR3 DNA reads as TGTGCCGGGTTAACTAGCGGGAGAAGGAATGAGCAGTTCTTC.

The rearrangement uses TRBV6-1 and TRBJ2-3; 15 bases are shared with TRBD2. The V and J ends lost 7 bases and 5 bases, in that order; junction bases with no gene match: 4. There are 15 residues in the CDR3. Germline-derived CDR1 and CDR2 are MNHNS and SASEGT. The CDR3, as DNA: TGTGCCAGCATCCCGGGACTAGCGGGAGGAGATACGCAGTATTTT. Translated: CASIPGLAGGDTQYF.

Details on this clone: One junction end does not reproduce the germline sequence, and a read error may be involved. The chain couples TRBV5-1 to TRBJ2-2, with D perhaps TRBD2 (5 bases). Germline V gene lookup returns CDR1 SGHRS and CDR2 YFSETQ. This CDR3 is 15 amino acids long. The CDR3 DNA reads as TGCGCCAGCGGCTTGGGAGTGTCGGACACCGGGGAGCTGTTTTTT. This sequence encodes CASGLGVSDTGELFF.

The chain joins TRBV27 to TRBJ2-4; 9 bases line up with TRBD2. CDR1 and CDR2 from the germline V gene are MNHEY and SMNVEV (reference sequence). Trimming at V came to 2 bases and at J to 0 bases, leaving 20 bases not matched to a gene. The CDR3 contains 22 residues. The CDR3 DNA sequence: TGTGCCAGCAGTTTAAGGGGAGATGCTAGCGGGACCCCGTCATTAGCCAAAAACATTCAGTACTTC. Translated, it gives CASSLRGDASGTPSLAKNIQYF.

The chain links TRBV6-5 to TRBJ1-5; a possible D gene is TRBD1 (6 bases). The CDR3 runs 14 residues. Germline values: CDR1 MNHEY, CDR2 SVGAGI. The V end lost 6 bases, the J end lost 4 bases, and 13 bases lay between the germline ends. For the CDR3, the DNA is TGTGCCAGCAGGCCTACAGGGATAAATCAGCCCCAGCATTTT. It is translated as CASRPTGINQPQHF.

The chain is built from TRBV5-1 and TRBJ2-1; TRBD2 aligns across 8 bases. The CDR3 spans 14 residues. Germline trimming cut 9 bases from V and 8 bases from J; bases unmatched to any gene: 13. Germline V gene data show CDR1 as SGHRS and CDR2 as YFSETQ. In DNA, the CDR3 is TGCGCCAAAACACGGACTAGCAGACTCTATGAGCAGTTCTTC. This codes for CAKTRTSRLYEQFF.

The V gene is TRBV6-1, the J gene TRBJ1-2; 10 bases are shared with TRBD1. The germline CDR1 and CDR2 sequences are MNHNS and SASEGT. The junction had 6 bases not matched to a gene; V was cut back by 6 bases and J by 8 bases. The CDR3 extends over 13 amino acids. CDR3 region: CASRGTGVEGYTF. The CDR3 DNA reads as TGTGCCAGCAGGGGGACAGGGGTGGAGGGCTACACCTTC.

This clone was counted once. V usage is TRBV6-5 and J usage is TRBJ2-3; 7 bases match TRBD2. The CDR3 runs 16 residues. The V gene's germline CDR1 is MNHEY and CDR2 SVGAGI. V was pared by 3 bases and J by 1 base, with 7 bases of the junction left unmatched. This chain's CDR3 is CASSYIGAGGTDTQYF. The CDR3 region has the DNA TGTGCCAGCAGTTATATCGGGGCGGGGGGCACAGATACGCAGTATTTT.

The genes are TRBV25-1 and TRBJ2-3; 14 nucleotides align to TRBD2. V lost 10 bases, J lost 6 bases, and 6 bases stayed unmatched. The CDR3 loop spans 14 amino acids. The germline V gene has CDR1 MGHDK and CDR2 SYGVNS. CDR3 residues: CATGLAGGLDTQYF. CDR3 nucleotides: TGTGCCACCGGACTAGCGGGGGGCTTGGATACGCAGTATTTT.

The chain is built from TRBV19 and TRBJ1-2; 8 bases match TRBD1. J lost 3 bases, V lost 5 bases, and 8 bases had no gene match. CDR1 and CDR2 from the germline V gene are LNHDA and SQIVND (reference sequence). The CDR3 has 15 amino acids. CDR3 DNA: TGTGCCAGTAGTCCACAGACAGGGGATGACTATGGCTACACCTTC. It translates to CASSPQTGDDYGYTF.

This sequence joins TRBV30 and TRBJ1-1, with D possibly matching TRBD1 (5 bases). Trimming took 0 bases from V and 3 from J, leaving 8 bases between them. This CDR3 is built from 13 residues. CDR1 is GTSNPN and CDR2 is SVGIG in the germline V gene (reference sequence). The CDR3 DNA sequence: TGTGCCTGGAGTGTTCGGGGGGACACTGAAGCTTTCTTT. It yields the protein CAWSVRGDTEAFF.

This rearrangement joins TRBV5-1 to TRBJ2-5; 7 nucleotides match TRBD1. The germline gives CDR1 SGHRS, CDR2 YFSETQ. The CDR3 spans 16 residues. V was clipped by 0 bases and J by 5 bases; unmatched bases: 10. CDR3 protein: CASSLEAGGTGETQYF. The DNA of the CDR3 is TGCGCCAGCAGCTTGGAGGCAGGGGGAACCGGGGAGACCCAGTACTTC.

The chain employs TRBV7-2 and TRBJ1-1; a possible D gene is TRBD1 (5 bases). Trimming took 3 bases from V and 4 from J, leaving 12 bases between them. Germline V gene sequence: CDR1 SGHTA, CDR2 FQGNSA. The CDR3 totals 14 residues. CDR3 sequence: CASSLGQLITEAFF. For the CDR3, the DNA is TGTGCCAGCAGCTTGGGGCAGCTGATCACTGAAGCTTTCTTT.

This chain links TRBV5-1 with TRBJ2-1, with 8 bases that match TRBD1. There are 12 residues in the CDR3. V lost 4 bases, J lost 10 bases, and 4 bases stayed unmatched. CDR1 and CDR2 from the germline V gene are SGHRS and YFSETQ. CDR3 sequence (DNA): TGCGCCAGCAGCGCCGACAGGGGAGAGCAGTTCTTC. It specifies CASSADRGEQFF.

The chain links TRBV14 to TRBJ1-2; 11 bases agree with TRBD1. Germline trimming cut 1 base from V and 5 bases from J; bases unmatched to any gene: 3. Germline CDR1 reads SGHDN; CDR2 reads FVKESK. This CDR3 is 15 amino acids long. CDR3 sequence: CASSQAGTGGYGYTF. The CDR3, as DNA: TGTGCCAGCAGCCAAGCCGGGACAGGGGGATATGGCTACACCTTC.

Here the CDR3 reads CASSESWPGLAGANEQFF. The CDR3 nucleotides read TGTGCCAGCAGTGAATCCTGGCCGGGACTAGCGGGAGCGAATGAGCAGTTCTTC. The V and J genes are TRBV6-1 and TRBJ2-1, with TRBD2 matching over 14 bases. Losses at the gene ends were 2 bases for V and 7 bases for J; bases not matched to a gene: 10. CDR3 length: 18 amino acids. Germline V CDR1 and CDR2: MNHNS, SASEGT.

V is TRBV7-9 and J is TRBJ1-5; TRBD1 matches 7 bases. Per germline, CDR1 SEHNR and CDR2 FQNEAQ (reference sequence). Germline trimming cut 2 bases from V and 0 bases from J; bases unmatched to any gene: 7. The CDR3 spans 17 residues. The CDR3 protein is CASSLMPGGNSNQPQHF. The CDR3 region has the DNA TGTGCCAGCAGCTTAATGCCAGGGGGAAATAGCAATCAGCCCCAGCATTTT. Variable domain in full (rest from reference TRBV7-9 and TRBJ1-5): DTGVSQNPRHKITKRGQNVTFRCDPISEHNRLYWYRQTLGQGPEFLTYFQNEAQLEKSRLLSDRFSAERPKGSFSTLEIQRTEQGDSAMYLCASSLMPGGNSNQPQHFGDGTRLSIL.